The 7 T cell receptor beta chains listed next were all sequenced from one sample in a study of T-cell reconstitution after alpha-beta-depleted transplantation in children. Unique molecular identifiers were incorporated into the prepared TCRbeta library. Each CDR3 protein is one row after TCRdb ran MiXCR on the PCR reads. This table holds about 350,000 distinct CDR3 sequences, 15% to 20% found once. Here the sequenced sample was PBMCs, mostly from graft donor cells, taken 360 days after TCRalphabeta/CD19-depleted stem cell transplant. These receptor sequences come from a male patient aged 2 to 9 who had a stem cell transplant for acute lymphoblastic leukemia, so the T cells may come from the graft donor.

This clonotype was observed a few times. The chain employs TRBV10-3 and TRBJ2-3; tentative D call: TRBD2 (6 bases). The length of the CDR3 is 17 residues. Trimming left V 5 bases short and J 4 bases short, with 22 bases between. The V gene's germline CDR1 is ENHRY and CDR2 SYGVKD. The CDR3 bases are TGTGCCATCAGTCCTCGCCGCGGGACCGACACGGCAGATACGCAGTATTTT. Amino acid sequence: CAISPRRGTDTADTQYF.

The J gene is TRBJ2-7, the V gene TRBV2; 7 bases fit TRBD1. Per germline, CDR1 SNHLY and CDR2 FYNNEI. After removal of 5 bases from V and 3 bases from J, the junction contained 7 bases not matched to a gene. This CDR3 contains 14 residues. CDR3 residues: CASSRQGLGYEQYF. The CDR3 DNA is TGTGCCAGCAGTAGACAGGGCTTGGGCTACGAGCAGTACTTC.

The chain links TRBV29-1 to TRBJ1-4; possible D gene TRBD1, 6 bases. The CDR3 spans 14 residues. With 5 bases removed from V and 4 bases from J, the gap between germline ends came to 14 bases. Germline CDR1 SQVTM, CDR2 ANQGSEA. CDR3 coding DNA: TGCAGCGTTTCGGACAGCTTCATTAATGAAAAACTGTTTTTT. It yields the protein CSVSDSFINEKLFF.

This clonotype has ten or more counts. The V gene is TRBV7-2, the J gene TRBJ2-7, with 13 bases lining up with TRBD2. Per the germline V gene, CDR1 is SGHTA and CDR2 is FQGNSA. The CDR3 loop spans 16 amino acids. The V segment lost 4 bases and the J segment 3 bases; nucleotides outside the gene matches: 6. For the CDR3, the DNA is TGTGCCAGCAGCTCCCGGACTAGCGGGAGAGTCTACGAGCAGTACTTC. Amino acid sequence: CASSSRTSGRVYEQYF.

This clonotype was observed a handful of times. This chain uses TRBV20-1 with TRBJ1-5, with D maybe TRBD1 (6 bases). The CDR3 has 15 amino acids. CDR1 and CDR2 (germline): DFQATT, SNEGSKA (reference sequence). V was pared by 5 bases and J by 0 bases, with 14 bases between. The CDR3 coding sequence is TGCAGTGCTGTACAGGGTGGCTATAGCAATCAGCCCCAGCATTTT. It specifies CSAVQGGYSNQPQHF.

This clonotype was seen ten or more times. V and J are TRBV28 and TRBJ2-7, with 8 bases identical to TRBD2. The V and J ends lost 6 bases and 3 bases, in that order; junction bases with no gene match: 7. The germline gives CDR1 MDHEN, CDR2 SYDVKM. The CDR3 length is 14 residues. CDR3 loop: CASRTGTSYYEQYF. The CDR3 DNA follows: TGTGCCAGCAGGACCGGGACTAGTTACTACGAGCAGTACTTC.

This clonotype showed up just a few times. The chain carries TRBV28 and TRBJ1-1; no reliable D call. The CDR3 extends over 12 amino acids. The germline V and J ends were trimmed by 8 bases and 2 bases, with 9 bases remaining between them. The V gene's germline CDR1 is MDHEN and CDR2 SYDVKM. CDR3 bases: TGTGCCAGCGGCAGCAGCAACACTGAAGCTTTCTTT. It translates to CASGSSNTEAFF.